This T cell receptor (beta chain) was recorded in a study of T cells in Graves' hyperthyroidism and ophthalmopathy. General study findings and limits: The majority of expanded thyroid clonotypes above 0.001 also appeared in blood.

Researchers took RNA transcripts and amplified the TCR beta CDR3 regions from them. HTBI primers were the set used in a first-round RT-PCR of the TCR CDR3. One entry per CDR3 protein results from TCRdb running MiXCR on the multiplex PCR reads. The sample contains 500,000 to 600,000 distinct CDR3 sequences, nearly 20% of which appear only once. In this sample, this clonotype turned up many times. The antigen is undetermined. Clinical Activity Scores of at least 3, NOSPECS grades of at least 4 and durations under 3 months characterized ophthalmopathy patients. Exclusion criteria comprised uncontrolled infection, other autoimmune disease, pregnancy or lactation. Thyroid ultrasound and orbital computed tomography, with clinical symptoms and serum thyroxine and TRAb, informed diagnoses. V lost 4 bases and J 8 bases, leaving 12 bases between the germline ends. CDR1 and CDR2 (germline): GTSNPN, SVGIG (reference sequence). This CDR3 comprises 12 residues.

This receptor was obtained from a man aged 35-49 years with Graves' ophthalmopathy. Sequenced: blood. V and J are TRBV30 and TRBJ2-1; maybe TRBD2 (8 bases). CDR3 sequence: CAWTGGGYEQFF. DNA for the CDR3: TGTGCCTGGACGGGAGGGGGCTATGAGCAGTTCTTC.